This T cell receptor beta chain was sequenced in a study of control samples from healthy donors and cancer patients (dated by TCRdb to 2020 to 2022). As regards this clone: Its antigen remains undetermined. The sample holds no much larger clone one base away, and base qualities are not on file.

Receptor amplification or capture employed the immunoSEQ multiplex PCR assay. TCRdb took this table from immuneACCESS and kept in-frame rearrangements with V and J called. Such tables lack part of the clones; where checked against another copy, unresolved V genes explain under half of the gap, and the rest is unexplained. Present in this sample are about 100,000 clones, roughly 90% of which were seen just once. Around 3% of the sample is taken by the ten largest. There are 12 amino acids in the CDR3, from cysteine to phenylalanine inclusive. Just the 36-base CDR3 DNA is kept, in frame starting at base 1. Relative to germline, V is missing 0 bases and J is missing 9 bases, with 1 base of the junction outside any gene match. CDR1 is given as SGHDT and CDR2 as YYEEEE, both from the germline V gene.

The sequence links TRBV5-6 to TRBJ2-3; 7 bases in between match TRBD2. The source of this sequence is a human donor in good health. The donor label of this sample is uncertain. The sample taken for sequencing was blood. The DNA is TGTGCCAGCAGCTTGGAACTAGCGACGCAGTATTTT. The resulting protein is CASSLELATQYF.